Listed here is a single TCR beta chain. As originally analysed: For nucleated cells, counts were estimated from reference gene primer amplification. Profiling relied on immunoSEQ multiplex PCR, and the TCRdb table lists in-frame clones only, not all of them. V, J and clone size derive from that table, while D and trimming were established from the DNA sequence. The top ten clones hold approximately 15% of a sample with around 140,000 clones, about three quarters of them seen once. This record belongs to a study of blood T cell repertoires in COVID-19. Study context: Sites across the United States, Italy and Spain contributed samples from acute and convalescent COVID-19.

This clonotype was obtained from a man aged 50-59 years with acute or convalescent COVID-19. Sequences were obtained from peripheral blood.

The CDR3 DNA is TGTGCCAGCAGCCAGGAAAATGAAGGGGGTGGGACCGGGGAGCTGTTTTTT. The encoded protein is CASSQENEGGGTGELFF. The chain employs TRBV7-6 and TRBJ2-2; D is possibly TRBD1 (6 bases). The germline V and J ends were trimmed by 5 bases and 5 bases, with 21 bases remaining between them. The CDR3 spans 17 residues. Germline-derived CDR1 and CDR2 are SGHVS and FNYEAQ.